This is a list of T cell receptor beta chains from one sample in a study of T cell changes during pregnancy in multiple sclerosis. The method was immunoSEQ multiplex PCR; TCRdb's version includes in-frame clones alone and lacks a portion of them. There are 100,000 or so clones in the sample; approximately 93% occur only once, and more than 1.5% lies in the top ten. The source material was peripheral blood, sampled after pregnancy. These receptors were taken from a female donor in good health, enrolled as a control in a pregnancy study. Each CDR3 is given with its conserved first and last residue. The D gene is left open where the match is weak. Clone size is not always given. Where it is, it says once, few, many or a class for expanded clones.

j_call	clone_size	v_call	d_call	cdr3_nt	cdr3_aa
TRBJ2-4	-	TRBV20-1	-	TGCAGTGCCCGAACCTTCCCAGGACAGTACTTC	CSARTFPGQYF
TRBJ2-1	-	TRBV7-9	TRBD2	TGTGCCAGCAGCGAGACTAGCGGGAGGGAGTTCTTC	CASSETSGREFF
TRBJ2-7	-	TRBV4-1	-	TGCGCCAGCAGCCAAGATAGGCGGGCCCTCTCCTACGAGCAGTACTTC	CASSQDRRALSYEQYF
TRBJ2-3	-	TRBV5-1	-	TGCGCCAGCAGCGAAGTCAGTGGCACAGATACGCAGTATTTT	CASSEVSGTDTQYF
TRBJ2-5	-	TRBV21-1	-	TGTGCCAGCAGCCAGACAATTCCCGAGCTAGCGGGAGATGGGGAGACCCAGTACTTC	CASSQTIPELAGDGETQYF
TRBJ1-2	-	TRBV11-3	-	TGTGCCAGCAGCTCCCACCCTCCCCGAGACCTGGGACTCTATGGCTACACCTTC	CASSSHPPRDLGLYGYTF
TRBJ2-2	-	TRBV2	TRBD1	TGTGCCAGCAGTAGACAGGGAACTAACACCGGGGAGCTGTTTTTT	CASSRQGTNTGELFF
TRBJ2-7	-	TRBV28	TRBD1	TGTGCCAGCAGTTTAACAGGGGTTTACGAGCAGTACTTC	CASSLTGVYEQYF
TRBJ2-1	-	TRBV14	TRBD2	TGTGCCAGCAGCGGTAGCGGGAGGGAAACCTACAATGAGCAGTTCTTC	CASSGSGRETYNEQFF
TRBJ2-3	once	TRBV4-1	-	TGCGCCAGCAGCCAAGTGGGCCTCACGGATACGCAGTATTTT	CASSQVGLTDTQYF
TRBJ1-3	-	TRBV30	-	TGTGCCGCCCAGGAGGGAGGGATATCTGGAAACACCATATATTTT	CAAQEGGISGNTIYF
TRBJ1-1	-	TRBV7-2	-	TGTGCCAGCAGCTTTGACAAGAACACTGAAGCTTTCTTT	CASSFDKNTEAFF
TRBJ1-2	-	TRBV9	TRBD1	TGTGCCAGCAGCGTAGAAGGGGGCGCAGGCTACACCTTC	CASSVEGGAGYTF